Sequencing of this T cell receptor beta chain was carried out in a study of blood T cell repertoires in COVID-19. As processed by the authors: Estimates of nucleated cell counts were drawn from the amplification of reference gene primers. TCRdb's copy holds only in-frame clones and misses some; the assay was immunoSEQ multiplex PCR. V and J calls and clone size are copied from that table; D and trimming were computed from the DNA. The sample yields roughly 48,000 clones, approximately 88% seen once. The clonotype originates from a man between 65 and 85 years old with acute or convalescent COVID-19. The material sequenced was peripheral blood.

CDR3 coding DNA: TGTGCCAGCAGCTTCGGGACAGCTTATCAGCCCCAGCATTTT. It specifies CASSFGTAYQPQHF. V and J are TRBV3-1 (or the pseudogene TRBV3-2) and TRBJ1-5; TRBD1 matches at 7 bases. J was trimmed by 5 bases and V by 5 bases; bases with no gene match: 6. The CDR3 sequence is 14 residues long. The germline CDR1 and CDR2 sequences are LGHDT and YNNKEL (reference sequence).